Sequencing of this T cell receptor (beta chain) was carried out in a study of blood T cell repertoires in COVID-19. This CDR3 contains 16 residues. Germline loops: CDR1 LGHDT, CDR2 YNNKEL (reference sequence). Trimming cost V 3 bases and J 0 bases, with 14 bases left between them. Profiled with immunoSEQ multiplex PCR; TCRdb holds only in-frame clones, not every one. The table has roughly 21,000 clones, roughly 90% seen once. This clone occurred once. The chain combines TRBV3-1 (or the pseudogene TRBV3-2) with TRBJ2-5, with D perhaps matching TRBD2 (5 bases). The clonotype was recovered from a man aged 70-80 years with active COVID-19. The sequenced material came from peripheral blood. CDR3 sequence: CASSQEPAEYQETQYF. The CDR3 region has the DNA TGTGCCAGCAGCCAGGAACCAGCGGAGTACCAAGAGACCCAGTACTTC.